A selection of T cell receptor beta chains follows, all from one sample in a study of CD8 T cells in Susac syndrome. TCRdb reprocessed the immunoSEQ multiplex PCR reads via MiXCR and lists one record per CDR3 protein. The sample lists more than 85,000 distinct CDR3 sequences; roughly 94% were seen once. Material: CD4+ T cells from PBMCs. These TCRs come from a human donor with Susac syndrome. The CDR3 runs from the conserved cysteine through the conserved F or W. A D gene is named only where the DNA matches it firmly.

V: TRBV12-3/TRBV12-4
length: 13
J: TRBJ2-7
D: .
CDR3: CASRKDNSYEQYF

V: TRBV5-8
length: 14
J: TRBJ2-1
D: .
CDR3: CASSLGWSDNEQFF

V: TRBV12-3/TRBV12-4
length: 14
J: TRBJ1-5
D: .
CDR3: CASRTTPSNQPQHF

V: TRBV19
length: 13
J: TRBJ2-2
D: .
CDR3: CASSLGVTGELFF

V: TRBV12-3/TRBV12-4
length: 13
J: TRBJ2-7
D: TRBD1
CDR3: CASSPLRTGEQYF

V: TRBV9
length: 12
J: TRBJ1-1
D: .
CDR3: CASSRVNTEAFF

V: TRBV2
length: 14
J: TRBJ2-2
D: .
CDR3: CASSETRGTGELFF

V: TRBV3-1
length: 14
J: TRBJ2-3
D: .
CDR3: CASRDSFSTDTQYF

V: TRBV7-6
length: 15
J: TRBJ1-1
D: .
CDR3: CASSFPYGPGTEAFF

V: TRBV15
length: 16
J: TRBJ2-5
D: TRBD2
CDR3: CATSRDYSGGGETQYF

V: TRBV7-2
length: 14
J: TRBJ2-4
D: TRBD2
CDR3: CASRGGGPGNIQYF

V: TRBV2
length: 17
J: TRBJ2-1
D: TRBD1
CDR3: CASSGGDRAASYNEQFF

V: TRBV2
length: 13
J: TRBJ2-5
D: TRBD2
CDR3: CASSPGRGETQYF

V: TRBV7-9
length: 16
J: TRBJ1-6
D: TRBD1
CDR3: CASSLGDRGFSSPLHF

V: TRBV24-1
length: 16
J: TRBJ1-5
D: .
CDR3: CATSDSAGERTQPQHF

V: TRBV5-4
length: 12
J: TRBJ2-1
D: .
CDR3: CASSLTRDEQFF

V: TRBV25-1
length: 12
J: TRBJ1-1
D: TRBD1
CDR3: CASSDPRGGAFF

V: TRBV6-5
length: 15
J: TRBJ1-5
D: .
CDR3: CASSYSIGTNQPQHF

V: TRBV6-2/TRBV6-3
length: 14
J: TRBJ2-5
D: .
CDR3: CAVTRDGHQETQYF

V: TRBV29-1
length: 14
J: TRBJ2-3
D: TRBD2
CDR3: CSVRAGSYTDTQYF

V: TRBV23-1
length: 16
J: TRBJ2-7
D: TRBD1
CDR3: CASSQSQGAPDYEQYF

V: TRBV20-1
length: 14
J: TRBJ1-6
D: .
CDR3: CSARGGVSNSPLHF

V: TRBV20-1
length: 13
J: TRBJ1-4
D: TRBD1
CDR3: CSAWDRADEKLFF

V: TRBV9
length: 12
J: TRBJ2-7
D: .
CDR3: CASSDTGVEQYF

V: TRBV19
length: 13
J: TRBJ2-1
D: .
CDR3: CATNMRGNNEQFF

V: TRBV6-2/TRBV6-3
length: 17
J: TRBJ2-7
D: TRBD1
CDR3: CASSHPENRGLLYEQYF

V: TRBV5-1
length: 13
J: TRBJ2-7
D: .
CDR3: CASSMGDRYEQYF

V: TRBV9
length: 15
J: TRBJ1-6
D: .
CDR3: CASSSEGGRNSPLHF

V: TRBV9
length: 13
J: TRBJ1-2
D: .
CDR3: CASSVAPFYGYTF

V: TRBV5-1
length: 14
J: TRBJ2-5
D: .
CDR3: CASSLEPGVGTQYF

V: TRBV2
length: 12
J: TRBJ2-7
D: .
CDR3: CASSATGYEQYF

V: TRBV5-4
length: 16
J: TRBJ2-5
D: .
CDR3: CASSPGTGQSQETQYF

V: TRBV9
length: 18
J: TRBJ2-6
D: .
CDR3: CASSVGPVGVSGANVLTF

V: TRBV24-1
length: 16
J: TRBJ2-2
D: .
CDR3: CATSDYVGPNTGELFF

V: TRBV12-3/TRBV12-4
length: 14
J: TRBJ1-6
D: TRBD1
CDR3: CASSQDRGRSPLHF

V: TRBV20-1
length: 13
J: TRBJ1-5
D: .
CDR3: CSAPEDSNQPQHF

V: TRBV5-1
length: 12
J: TRBJ2-1
D: .
CDR3: CASHGEYNEQFF

V: TRBV11-2
length: 17
J: TRBJ2-2
D: TRBD2
CDR3: CASSPDPSGWNTGELFF

V: TRBV2
length: 14
J: TRBJ2-1
D: .
CDR3: CASSAVRTYNEQFF

V: TRBV20-1
length: 14
J: TRBJ2-2
D: .
CDR3: CSAHKTVNTGELFF

V: TRBV4-1
length: 17
J: TRBJ1-3
D: .
CDR3: CASSRQGLTLSGNTIYF

V: TRBV10-3
length: 13
J: TRBJ1-1
D: .
CDR3: CAISESSGTEAFF

V: TRBV28
length: 14
J: TRBJ1-1
D: .
CDR3: CASKPGARWTEAFF

V: TRBV12-3/TRBV12-4
length: 13
J: TRBJ1-2
D: .
CDR3: CASSLAGGYGYTF

V: TRBV30
length: 13
J: TRBJ1-5
D: TRBD1
CDR3: CACSQGARQPQHF

V: TRBV9
length: 17
J: TRBJ2-2
D: .
CDR3: CASSVLGGRKNTGELFF

V: TRBV7-9
length: 15
J: TRBJ1-6
D: TRBD1
CDR3: CASSSTTGAQSPLHF

V: TRBV5-1
length: 15
J: TRBJ1-6
D: .
CDR3: CASSWTGEYNSPLHF

V: TRBV9
length: 15
J: TRBJ2-5
D: TRBD1
CDR3: CASSAFSDREETQYF

V: TRBV28
length: 14
J: TRBJ1-6
D: .
CDR3: CASFAGSYNSPLHF

V: TRBV18
length: 16
J: TRBJ1-2
D: .
CDR3: CASSPPSREANYGYTF

V: TRBV12-3/TRBV12-4
length: 14
J: TRBJ1-6
D: TRBD1
CDR3: CASSFRDRNSPLHF

V: TRBV4-2
length: 13
J: TRBJ2-1
D: .
CDR3: CASSQDPEDEQFF